These 18 T cell receptor beta chains were sequenced from one sample in a study of siplizumab effects on memory and regulatory T cells. Sequencing used immunoSEQ multiplex PCR; TCRdb keeps in-frame clones, though not all of them. Among about 87,000 clones listed, 80% to 90% were seen once. Specimen: CD4+ T cells sorted from blood. These receptors were obtained from a human donor in good health.

The chain uses TRBV28 and TRBJ1-1; possibly TRBD1 for D (6 bases). The V end lost 2 bases, the J end lost 9 bases, and 19 bases lay between the germline ends. This CDR3 is built from 15 residues. Per the germline V gene, CDR1 is MDHEN and CDR2 is SYDVKM. CDR3: CASSLPPGHKSQAFF. The CDR3 DNA reads TGTGCCAGCAGTTTACCCCCGGGACACAAGTCCCAAGCTTTCTTT. Full variable domain (outside the CDR3, taken from reference TRBV28 and TRBJ1-1): DVKVTQSSRYLVKRTGEKVFLECVQDMDHENMFWYRQDPGLGLRLIYFSYDVKMKEKGDIPEGYSVSREKKERFSLILESASTNQTSMYLCASSLPPGHKSQAFFGQGTRLTVV.

The rearrangement joins TRBV6-5 to TRBJ1-2; D not certain. Germline CDR1 and CDR2: MNHEY and SVGAGI. V lost 7 bases and J lost 4, with 19 bases in between. The CDR3 totals 15 residues. The CDR3 loop reads CASTNPPGLPYGYTF. The CDR3 bases are TGTGCCAGCACCAACCCCCCGGGCCTTCCCTATGGCTACACCTTC.

This chain joins TRBV19 and TRBJ1-4, with D possibly being TRBD1 (6 bases). V gave up 3 bases and J gave up 5 bases, with 10 bases separating them. There are 14 residues in the CDR3. In germline, CDR1 is LNHDA, CDR2 SQIVND (reference sequence). The CDR3 sequence: CASSMDGGNEKLFF. CDR3 bases: TGTGCCAGTAGTATGGACGGGGGCAATGAAAAACTGTTTTTT. Using reference TRBV19 and TRBJ1-4 for the parts outside the CDR3, the full variable domain is DGGITQSPKYLFRKEGQNVTLSCEQNLNHDAMYWYRQDPGQGLRLIYYSQIVNDFQKGDIAEGYSVSREKKESFPLTVTSAQKNPTAFYLCASSMDGGNEKLFFGSGTQLSVL.

The genes are TRBV6-6 and TRBJ2-2, with D unresolved. Trimming removed 7 bases at V and 5 bases at J, with 14 bases between. Germline-derived CDR1 and CDR2 are MNHNY and SVGAGI (reference sequence). This CDR3 is 14 amino acids long. The CDR3 loop is CASTVGVGTGELFF. CDR3 sequence (DNA): TGTGCCAGCACCGTCGGTGTGGGAACCGGGGAGCTGTTTTTT.

The chain recombines TRBV28 with TRBJ1-5; a weak D match, TRBD1 (6 bases). Germline loops: CDR1 MDHEN, CDR2 SYDVKM. The CDR3 consists of 14 residues. V lost 6 bases to trimming and J lost 2 bases, with 11 bases between them. CDR3 protein: CASRWGAGNQPQHF. DNA for the CDR3: TGTGCCAGCAGATGGGGGGCCGGCAATCAGCCCCAGCATTTT.

The J gene is TRBJ2-5, the V gene TRBV19; D tentatively reads TRBD1 or TRBD2 (6 bases each). Germline CDR1 is LNHDA and CDR2 is SQIVND (reference sequence). The V end lost 5 bases, the J end lost 2 bases, and 18 bases lay between the germline ends. The CDR3 has 16 residues. The CDR3 is CASSPTGAGWQETQYF. The CDR3 nucleotides are TGTGCCAGTAGTCCGACGGGGGCGGGTTGGCAAGAGACCCAGTACTTC.

V and J are TRBV30 and TRBJ1-4; a possible D gene is TRBD1 (5 bases). V dropped 4 bases and J dropped 7 bases, with 13 bases sitting between them. The CDR3 runs to 13 residues. The germline gives CDR1 GTSNPN, CDR2 SVGIG (reference sequence). CDR3 loop: CAWNRLSGEKLFF. The DNA for the CDR3 is TGTGCCTGGAACAGGTTAAGCGGTGAAAAACTGTTTTTT.

In its sample, this clone was seen once. The chain recombines TRBV28 with TRBJ1-4; D gene uncertain. Germline V gene sequence: CDR1 MDHEN, CDR2 SYDVKM. V lost 6 bases and J lost 5, with 16 bases in between. The CDR3 runs 15 residues. The CDR3 loop is CASRLLGLGNEKLFF. For the CDR3, the DNA is TGTGCCAGCAGACTCTTAGGACTTGGGAATGAAAAACTGTTTTTT.

The rearrangement joins TRBV4-1 to TRBJ2-5; the D gene is possibly TRBD2 (5 bases). Deletions cut 4 bases from V and 5 bases from J, with 17 bases between. Germline CDR1 is MGHRA and CDR2 is YSYEKL. This CDR3 spans 15 amino acids. CDR3 DNA: TGCGCCAGCAGCCTAGGACTCGGCGGTGGCGAGACCCAGTACTTC. It is translated as CASSLGLGGGETQYF.

The chain employs TRBV29-1 and TRBJ2-2; TRBD2 aligns across 8 bases. Germline trimming cut 7 bases from V and 1 base from J; bases unmatched to any gene: 8. This CDR3 has 15 residues. In germline, CDR1 is SQVTM, CDR2 ANQGSEA. DNA for the CDR3: TGCAGCGCCCAGACCGGGGGGGTGAACACCGGGGAGCTGTTTTTT. It yields the protein CSAQTGGVNTGELFF.

The gene calls are TRBV5-1 and TRBJ1-1, with 11 bases that match TRBD1. The length of the CDR3 is 17 residues. CDR1 SGHRS and CDR2 YFSETQ come from the germline V gene. V lost 0 bases to trimming and J lost 1 base; unmatched junction nucleotides: 5. The CDR3 sequence: CASSLAGQGARNTEAFF. Written as DNA, the CDR3 is TGCGCCAGCAGCTTGGCAGGACAGGGGGCGCGGAACACTGAAGCTTTCTTT.

The genes are TRBV5-6 and TRBJ2-3; TRBD2 agrees at 7 bases. CDR3 length: 16 amino acids. The trim removed 5 bases at V and 2 bases at J, leaving 11 bases unmatched. From germline, CDR1 is SGHDT and CDR2 YYEEEE. CDR3 sequence: CASRRLLLADTDTQYF. The CDR3, as DNA: TGTGCCAGCAGGAGGCTTCTCCTAGCGGACACAGATACGCAGTATTTT.

V usage is TRBV10-3 and J usage is TRBJ1-5; TRBD1 aligns across 7 bases. J was trimmed by 5 bases and V by 6 bases; bases with no gene match: 1. Per germline, CDR1 ENHRY and CDR2 SYGVKD. This CDR3 comprises 12 residues. In DNA form, the CDR3 reads TGTGCCATCAGCCAGGGGGATCAGCCCCAGCATTTT. It encodes CAISQGDQPQHF.

The V call is TRBV29-1, the J call TRBJ2-5, with 9 bases matching TRBD2. This CDR3 contains 16 residues. The junction had 8 bases not matched to a gene; V was cut back by 3 bases and J by 0 bases. CDR1 and CDR2 (germline): SQVTM, ANQGSEA. The CDR3 DNA is TGCAGCGTTGACCTAGCGGGAAACCGGTACCAAGAGACCCAGTACTTC. Protein: CSVDLAGNRYQETQYF.

As DNA, the CDR3 is TGTGCCAGCAGCGCCGGAAGACAGGTCTACAATGAGCAGTTCTTC. This sequence encodes CASSAGRQVYNEQFF. V usage is TRBV9 and J usage is TRBJ2-1, with D tentatively TRBD1 (6 bases). Germline V CDR1 and CDR2: SGDLS, YYNGEE. This CDR3 spans 15 amino acids. V was pared by 3 bases and J by 3 bases, with 13 bases between.

The chain uses TRBV6-6 and TRBJ1-1; D remains ambiguous. This CDR3 is 12 amino acids long. The V and J ends lost 5 bases and 7 bases respectively, with 11 bases between them. CDR1 and CDR2 from the germline V gene are MNHNY and SVGAGI (reference sequence). CDR3 nucleotide sequence: TGTGCCAGCAGTGATGGGCCTCGTGAAGCTTTCTTT. Residues: CASSDGPREAFF.

The V call is TRBV7-9, the J call TRBJ2-2; tentatively, D is TRBD1 (7 bases). The CDR3 runs to 14 residues. Deletions cut 5 bases from V and 6 bases from J, with 13 bases between. Germline values: CDR1 SEHNR, CDR2 FQNEAQ (reference sequence). The DNA for the CDR3 is TGTGCCAGCAGCCCACAGGGGAGGCCCGGGGAGCTGTTTTTT. Its protein is CASSPQGRPGELFF.

This chain's CDR3 is CASSPVGTVETQYF. CDR3 in DNA: TGCGCCAGCAGCCCGGTCGGGACAGTAGAGACCCAGTACTTC. The V call is TRBV5-1, the J call TRBJ2-5, with 7 bases identical to TRBD1. The germline gives CDR1 SGHRS, CDR2 YFSETQ. With 4 bases clipped from V and 4 bases from J, the junction kept 7 bases outside the gene matches. This CDR3 comprises 14 residues.